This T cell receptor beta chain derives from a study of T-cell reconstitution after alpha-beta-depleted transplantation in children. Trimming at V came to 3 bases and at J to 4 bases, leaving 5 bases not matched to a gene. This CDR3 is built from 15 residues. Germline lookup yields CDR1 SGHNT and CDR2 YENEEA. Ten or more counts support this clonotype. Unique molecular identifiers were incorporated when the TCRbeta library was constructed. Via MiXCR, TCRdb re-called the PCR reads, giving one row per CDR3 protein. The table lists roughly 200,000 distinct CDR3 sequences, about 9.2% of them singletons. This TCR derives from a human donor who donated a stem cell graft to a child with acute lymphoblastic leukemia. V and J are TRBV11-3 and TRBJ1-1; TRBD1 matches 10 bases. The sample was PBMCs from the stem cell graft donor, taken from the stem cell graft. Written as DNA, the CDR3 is TGTGCCAGCAGCTTCGGGACAGGGGATCTCACTGAAGCTTTCTTT. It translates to CASSFGTGDLTEAFF. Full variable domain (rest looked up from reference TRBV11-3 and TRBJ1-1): EAGVVQSPRYKIIEKKQPVAFWCNPISGHNTLYWYLQNLGQGPELLIRYENEEAVDDSQLPKDRFSAERLKGVDSTLKIQPAELGDSAVYLCASSFGTGDLTEAFFGQGTRLTVV.